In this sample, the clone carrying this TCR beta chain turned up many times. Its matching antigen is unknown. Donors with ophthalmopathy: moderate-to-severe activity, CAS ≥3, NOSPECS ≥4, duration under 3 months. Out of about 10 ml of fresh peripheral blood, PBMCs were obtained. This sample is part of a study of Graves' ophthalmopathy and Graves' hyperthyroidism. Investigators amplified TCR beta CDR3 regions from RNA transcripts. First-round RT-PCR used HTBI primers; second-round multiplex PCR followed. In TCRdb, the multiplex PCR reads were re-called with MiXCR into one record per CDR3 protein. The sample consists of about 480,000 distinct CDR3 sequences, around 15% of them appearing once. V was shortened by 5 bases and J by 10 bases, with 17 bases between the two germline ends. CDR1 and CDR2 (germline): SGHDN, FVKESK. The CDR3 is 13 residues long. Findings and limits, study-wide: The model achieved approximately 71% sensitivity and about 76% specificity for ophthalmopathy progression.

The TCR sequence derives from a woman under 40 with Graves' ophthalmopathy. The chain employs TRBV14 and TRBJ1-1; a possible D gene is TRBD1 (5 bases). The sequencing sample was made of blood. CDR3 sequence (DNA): TGTGCCAGCAGCTTCCCGCCGGGACGTGGAGCTTTCTTT. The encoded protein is CASSFPPGRGAFF.